These 6 T cell receptor beta chains came from one sample sequenced in a study of blood T cell repertoires in COVID-19. Libraries were prepared by immunoSEQ multiplex PCR; TCRdb keeps only in-frame clonotypes and omits some of them. Among approximately 350,000 clones listed, about 90% were seen once. Material: PBMCs or T cells enriched from blood (not recorded which). Receptors were obtained from a woman younger than 45 who had recovered from COVID-19.

J is TRBJ1-3 and V is TRBV5-1; D is possibly TRBD1 (5 bases). Germline CDR1 is SGHRS and CDR2 is YFSETQ. V lost 0 bases and J 0 bases, leaving 10 bases between the germline ends. The CDR3 has 16 amino acids. CDR3 DNA: TGCGCCAGCAGCTTGGTGGGGGGGATCTCTGGAAACACCATATATTTT. Encoded protein: CASSLVGGISGNTIYF. The complete variable domain, with remaining parts taken from reference TRBV5-1 and TRBJ1-3, reads KAGVTQTPRYLIKTRGQQVTLSCSPISGHRSVSWYQQTPGQGLQFLFEYFSETQRNKGNFPGRFSGRQFSNSRSEMNVSTLELGDSALYLCASSLVGGISGNTIYFGEGSWLTVV.

The V and J genes are TRBV11-2 and TRBJ2-1; the D gene is possibly TRBD1 (6 bases). V lost 4 bases, J lost 3 bases, and 7 bases lay in between. The CDR3 length is 13 residues. Germline V CDR1 and CDR2: SGHAT, FQNNGV. The CDR3 region has the DNA TGTGCCAGCAGCTGGACAGACTACAATGAGCAGTTCTTC. It yields the protein CASSWTDYNEQFF. The full variable domain, rest sourced from reference TRBV11-2 and TRBJ2-1, is EAGVAQSPRYKIIEKRQSVAFWCNPISGHATLYWYQQILGQGPKLLIQFQNNGVVDDSQLPKDRFSAERLKGVDSTLKIQPAKLEDSAVYLCASSWTDYNEQFFGPGTRLTVL.

The V call is TRBV7-9, the J call TRBJ2-3; 16 bases line up with TRBD2. Looked up from germline, CDR1 is SEHNR and CDR2 is FQNEAQ (reference sequence). The CDR3 sequence is 18 residues long. J gave up 2 bases and V 5 bases, and 7 bases lay outside the gene matches. The CDR3 DNA follows: TGTGCCAGCAGCCCAGCGGGACTAGCGGGGGGGTTCACAGATACGCAGTATTTT. Amino acid sequence: CASSPAGLAGGFTDTQYF. Full variable domain (remainder filled in from reference TRBV7-9 and TRBJ2-3): DTGVSQNPRHKITKRGQNVTFRCDPISEHNRLYWYRQTLGQGPEFLTYFQNEAQLEKSRLLSDRFSAERPKGSFSTLEIQRTEQGDSAMYLCASSPAGLAGGFTDTQYFGPGTRLTVL.

The CDR3 nucleotides are TGCGCCAGCATTGAAGGCTTGACTTCAGAAGGGGACACTGAAGCTTTCTTT. This sequence encodes CASIEGLTSEGDTEAFF. V gene TRBV5-1 combines with J gene TRBJ1-1; TRBD1 might be the D (5 bases). This CDR3 is built from 17 residues. With 6 bases removed from V and 3 bases from J, the gap between germline ends came to 24 bases. Germline V gene lookup returns CDR1 SGHRS and CDR2 YFSETQ.

V gene TRBV7-2 combines with J gene TRBJ2-1, with TRBD2 identical over 9 bases. Trimming cost V 0 bases and J 1 base; bases outside gene matches: 10. This CDR3 is 19 amino acids long. Germline V lookup: CDR1 SGHTA, CDR2 FQGNSA. The CDR3 loop is CASSLAPLVAGESYNEQFF. The CDR3 coding sequence is TGTGCCAGCAGCTTAGCGCCCTTGGTAGCGGGAGAATCCTACAATGAGCAGTTCTTC.

The chain joins TRBV28 to TRBJ2-7; 8 bases are shared with TRBD2. The CDR3 loop spans 16 amino acids. In germline, CDR1 is MDHEN, CDR2 SYDVKM. Germline trimming cut 6 bases from V and 1 base from J; bases unmatched to any gene: 11. CDR3 sequence: CASSWEISGSSYEQYF. Here the CDR3 DNA reads TGTGCCAGCAGCTGGGAGATAAGCGGGAGTTCCTACGAGCAGTACTTC.